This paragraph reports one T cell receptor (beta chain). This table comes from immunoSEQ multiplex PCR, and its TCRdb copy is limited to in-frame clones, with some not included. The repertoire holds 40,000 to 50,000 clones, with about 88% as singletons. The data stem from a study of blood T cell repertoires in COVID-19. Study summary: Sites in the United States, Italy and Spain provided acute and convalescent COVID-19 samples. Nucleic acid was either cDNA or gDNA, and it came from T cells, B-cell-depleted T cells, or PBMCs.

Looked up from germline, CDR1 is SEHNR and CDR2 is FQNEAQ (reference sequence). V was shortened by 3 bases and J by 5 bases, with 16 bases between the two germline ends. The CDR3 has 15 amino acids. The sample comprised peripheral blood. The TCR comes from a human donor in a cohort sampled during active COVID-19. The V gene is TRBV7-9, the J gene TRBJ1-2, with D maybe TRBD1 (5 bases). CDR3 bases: TGTGCCAGCAGCTTGATGTCGGCGGGGGGTTATGGCTACACCTTC. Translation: CASSLMSAGGYGYTF.